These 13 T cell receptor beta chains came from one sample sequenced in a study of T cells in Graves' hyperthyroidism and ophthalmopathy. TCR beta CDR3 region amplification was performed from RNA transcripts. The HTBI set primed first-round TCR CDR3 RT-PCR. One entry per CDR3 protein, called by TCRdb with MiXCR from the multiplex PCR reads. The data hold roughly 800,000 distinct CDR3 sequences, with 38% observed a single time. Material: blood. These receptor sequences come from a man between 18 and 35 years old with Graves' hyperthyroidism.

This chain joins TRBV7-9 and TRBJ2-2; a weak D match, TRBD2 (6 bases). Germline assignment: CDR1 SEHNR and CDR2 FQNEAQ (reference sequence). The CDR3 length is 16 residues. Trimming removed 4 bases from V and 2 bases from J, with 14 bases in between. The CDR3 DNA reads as TGTGCCAGCAGCTCTCCACTAGCAGCCAACACCGGGGAGCTGTTTTTT. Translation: CASSSPLAANTGELFF. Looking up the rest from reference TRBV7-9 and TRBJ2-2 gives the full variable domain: DTGVSQNPRHKITKRGQNVTFRCDPISEHNRLYWYRQTLGQGPEFLTYFQNEAQLEKSRLLSDRFSAERPKGSFSTLEIQRTEQGDSAMYLCASSSPLAANTGELFFGEGSRLTVL.

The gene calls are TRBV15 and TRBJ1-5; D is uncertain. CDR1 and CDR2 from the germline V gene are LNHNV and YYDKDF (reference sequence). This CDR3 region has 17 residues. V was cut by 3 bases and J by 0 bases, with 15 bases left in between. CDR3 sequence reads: CATSSDLGGFSNQPQHF. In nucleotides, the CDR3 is TGTGCCACCAGCAGTGATCTTGGCGGATTTAGCAATCAGCCCCAGCATTTT. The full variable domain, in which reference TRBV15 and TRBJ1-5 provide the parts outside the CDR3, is DAMVIQNPRYQVTQFGKPVTLSCSQTLNHNVMYWYQQKSSQAPKLLFHYYDKDFNNEADTPDNFQSRRPNTSFCFLDIRSPGLGDTAMYLCATSSDLGGFSNQPQHFGDGTRLSIL.

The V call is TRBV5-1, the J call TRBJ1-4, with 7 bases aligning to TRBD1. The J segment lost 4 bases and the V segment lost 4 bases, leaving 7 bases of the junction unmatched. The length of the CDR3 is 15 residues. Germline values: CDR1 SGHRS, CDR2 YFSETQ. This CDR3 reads CASSGRDRFNEKLFF. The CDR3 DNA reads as TGCGCCAGCAGCGGAAGGGACAGATTTAATGAAAAACTGTTTTTT.

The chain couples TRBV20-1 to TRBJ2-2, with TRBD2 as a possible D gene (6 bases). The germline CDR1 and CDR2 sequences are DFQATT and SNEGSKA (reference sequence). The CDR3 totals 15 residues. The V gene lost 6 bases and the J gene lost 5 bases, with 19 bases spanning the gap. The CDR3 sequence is CSATSGTSWTGELFF. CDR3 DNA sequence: TGCAGTGCGACTAGTGGGACTTCGTGGACCGGGGAGCTGTTTTTT.

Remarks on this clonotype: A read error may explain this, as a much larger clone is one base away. Here the CDR3 DNA reads TGCAGTGCTGGCGCGTACCAAGAGACCCAGTACTTC. This translates into CSAGAYQETQYF. This sequence joins TRBV20-1 and TRBJ2-5; D gene uncertain. V lost 5 bases and J lost 0, with 7 bases in between. CDR3 length equals 12 residues. Germline V gene data show CDR1 as DFQATT and CDR2 as SNEGSKA (reference sequence).

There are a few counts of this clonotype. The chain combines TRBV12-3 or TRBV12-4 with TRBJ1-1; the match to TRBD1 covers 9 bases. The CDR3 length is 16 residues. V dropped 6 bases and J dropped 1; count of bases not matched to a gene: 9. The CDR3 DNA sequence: TGTGCCAGCAGGAATAAACCGGGACAGGGGAACACTGAAGCTTTCTTT. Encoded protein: CASRNKPGQGNTEAFF.

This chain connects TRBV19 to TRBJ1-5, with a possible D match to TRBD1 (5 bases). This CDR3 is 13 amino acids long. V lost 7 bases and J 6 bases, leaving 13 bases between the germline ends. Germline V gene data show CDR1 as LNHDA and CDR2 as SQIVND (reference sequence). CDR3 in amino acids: CASIEGSSQPQHF. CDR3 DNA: TGTGCCAGTATAGAGGGGTCGAGTCAGCCCCAGCATTTT.

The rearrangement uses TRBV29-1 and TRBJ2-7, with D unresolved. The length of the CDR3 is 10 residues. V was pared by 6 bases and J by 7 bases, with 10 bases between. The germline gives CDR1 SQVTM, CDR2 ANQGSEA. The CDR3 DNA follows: TGCAGCGTCCTGGGTTCAGAGCAGTACTTC. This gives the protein CSVLGSEQYF.

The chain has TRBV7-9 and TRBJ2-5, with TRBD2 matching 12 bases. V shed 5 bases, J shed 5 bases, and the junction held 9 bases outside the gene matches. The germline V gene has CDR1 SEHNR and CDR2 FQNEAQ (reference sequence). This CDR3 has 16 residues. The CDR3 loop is CASSPPRLAGAETQYF. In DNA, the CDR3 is TGTGCCAGCAGCCCACCGAGACTAGCGGGAGCGGAGACCCAGTACTTC.

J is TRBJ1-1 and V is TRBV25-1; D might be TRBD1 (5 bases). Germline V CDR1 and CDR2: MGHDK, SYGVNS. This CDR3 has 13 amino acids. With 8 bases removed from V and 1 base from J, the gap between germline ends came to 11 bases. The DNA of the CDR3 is TGTGCCAGCGAAAGGGGAAAGAACACTGAAGCTTTCTTT. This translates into CASERGKNTEAFF.

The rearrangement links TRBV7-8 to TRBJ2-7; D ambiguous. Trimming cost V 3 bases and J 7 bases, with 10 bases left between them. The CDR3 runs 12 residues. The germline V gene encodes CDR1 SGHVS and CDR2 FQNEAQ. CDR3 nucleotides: TGTGCCAGCAGCTTTTTGGGTCTTGAGCAGTACTTC. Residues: CASSFLGLEQYF.

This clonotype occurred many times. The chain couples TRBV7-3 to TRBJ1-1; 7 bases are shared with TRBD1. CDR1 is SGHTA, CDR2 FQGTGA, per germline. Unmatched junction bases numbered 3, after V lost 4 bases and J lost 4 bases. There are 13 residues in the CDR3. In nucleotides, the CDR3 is TGTGCCAGCAGCTCGGGACAGAGCACTGAAGCTTTCTTT. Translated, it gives CASSSGQSTEAFF.

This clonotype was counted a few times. The CDR3 region is CAISDPGTSSTGELFF. In DNA form, the CDR3 reads TGTGCCATCAGTGACCCCGGGACTAGCTCGACCGGGGAGCTGTTTTTT. This chain connects TRBV10-3 to TRBJ2-2; 9 nucleotides match TRBD2. Germline V gives CDR1 ENHRY, CDR2 SYGVKD. Trimming removed 3 bases from V and 5 bases from J; junction bases left unmatched: 7. The CDR3 runs 16 residues.